These 22 T cell receptor beta chains originate from one sample sequenced in a study of blood T cell repertoires in COVID-19. Clones were sequenced by immunoSEQ multiplex PCR, and TCRdb holds only the in-frame ones, with some missing. The repertoire has some 45,000 clones, more than 70% of them found once; the top ten carry around 64%. The sequencing input was peripheral blood. These receptors were collected from a man between 65 and 85 years old with acute or convalescent COVID-19.

The chain carries TRBV7-2 and TRBJ2-3, with 8 bases lining up with TRBD1. The CDR3 contains 17 residues. V shed 1 base, J shed 0 bases, and the junction held 6 bases outside the gene matches. Germline CDR1 reads SGHTA; CDR2 reads FQGNSA. The DNA for the CDR3 is TGTGCCAGCAGCTTAGTGGGGACAGGATATAGCACAGATACGCAGTATTTT. This encodes CASSLVGTGYSTDTQYF.

This clone appeared once. This chain joins TRBV6-2 or TRBV6-3 and TRBJ2-5, with 9 bases lining up with TRBD2. Per germline, CDR1 MNHEY and CDR2 SVGEGT. CDR3 size: 18 residues. The J segment lost 0 bases and the V segment lost 0 bases, leaving 8 bases of the junction unmatched. As DNA, the CDR3 is TGTGCCAGCAGTTACTCGCTCTTGACTAGCGGAAACCAAGAGACCCAGTACTTC. Its protein is CASSYSLLTSGNQETQYF.

This chain links TRBV18 with TRBJ1-1; TRBD1 matches 9 bases. The CDR3 runs 13 residues. Germline-derived CDR1 and CDR2 are KGHSH and LQKENI. Losses at the gene ends were 5 bases for V and 8 bases for J; bases not matched to a gene: 6. CDR3 in amino acids: CASSESGTGEAFF. The CDR3 DNA is TGTGCCAGCTCAGAATCCGGGACAGGGGAAGCTTTCTTT.

The chain recombines TRBV30 with TRBJ2-2; the D is unclear. Germline lookup yields CDR1 GTSNPN and CDR2 SVGIG (reference sequence). The CDR3 runs to 12 residues. Deletions cut 3 bases from V and 1 base from J, with 3 bases between. The CDR3 DNA sequence: TGTGCCTGGAGACTGAACACCGGGGAGCTGTTTTTT. It encodes CAWRLNTGELFF.

The chain carries TRBV11-2 and TRBJ2-2, with D maybe TRBD2 (6 bases). Trimming shortened V by 5 bases and J by 6 bases, and 13 bases separated the two germline ends. Germline assignment: CDR1 SGHAT and CDR2 FQNNGV. This CDR3 is built from 14 residues. The CDR3 nucleotides are TGTGCCAGCAGCCCGGGACTTCGTCCCGGGGAGCTGTTTTTT. It codes for CASSPGLRPGELFF.

The rearrangement uses TRBV25-1 and TRBJ2-1; possibly TRBD2 for D (5 bases). Trimming shortened V by 9 bases and J by 4 bases, and 16 bases separated the two germline ends. The germline V gene has CDR1 MGHDK and CDR2 SYGVNS. CDR3 length equals 14 residues. The CDR3 region is CASRAAGGYNEQFF. CDR3 DNA: TGTGCCAGTCGGGCGGCAGGAGGTTACAATGAGCAGTTCTTC.

The gene calls are TRBV6-5 and TRBJ1-2, with 10 bases identical to TRBD1. The V and J ends lost 5 bases and 6 bases, in that order; junction bases with no gene match: 6. CDR1 and CDR2 from the germline V gene are MNHEY and SVGAGI. The CDR3 loop spans 14 amino acids. CDR3 sequence (DNA): TGTGCCAGCAGTAATCGGGACAGGGGAAATGGCTACACCTTC. This gives the protein CASSNRDRGNGYTF.

This chain joins TRBV20-1 and TRBJ2-5; a weak D match, TRBD2 (6 bases). Trimming took off 3 bases at V and 2 bases at J, with 13 bases between the two ends. The CDR3 covers 14 residues. Germline-derived CDR1 and CDR2 are DFQATT and SNEGSKA (reference sequence). As DNA, the CDR3 is TGCAGTGCTAGTCTGACTAGGCGTCAAGAGACCCAGTACTTC. Translating it yields CSASLTRRQETQYF.

This clone came up a few times. The chain recombines TRBV9 with TRBJ1-1, with 7 nucleotides matching TRBD1. The V segment lost 5 bases and the J segment 0 bases; nucleotides outside the gene matches: 13. CDR3 length equals 17 residues. CDR1 and CDR2 (germline): SGDLS, YYNGEE. CDR3 coding DNA: TGTGCCAGCAGAGGCCAGGGGACAGACCCAATGAACACTGAAGCTTTCTTT. It codes for CASRGQGTDPMNTEAFF.

The V gene is TRBV19, the J gene TRBJ2-1, with a weak D call TRBD2 (6 bases). CDR1 and CDR2 from the germline V gene are LNHDA and SQIVND (reference sequence). CDR3 length: 14 amino acids. V lost 1 base, J lost 10 bases, and 14 bases lay in between. DNA for the CDR3: TGTGCCAGTAGTATAGCACTAGCCAGGGCGGAGCAGTTCTTC. It yields the protein CASSIALARAEQFF. Full variable domain (remainder filled in from reference TRBV19 and TRBJ2-1): DGGITQSPKYLFRKEGQNVTLSCEQNLNHDAMYWYRQDPGQGLRLIYYSQIVNDFQKGDIAEGYSVSREKKESFPLTVTSAQKNPTAFYLCASSIALARAEQFFGPGTRLTVL.

This clone was picked up one time. CDR3 sequence reads: CAWSLTGGFLYGYTF. CDR3 bases: TGTGCCTGGAGTTTGACAGGGGGTTTCTTATATGGCTACACCTTC. This chain joins TRBV30 and TRBJ1-2; 9 positions match TRBD1. CDR1 is GTSNPN, CDR2 SVGIG, per germline (reference sequence). V dropped 2 bases and J dropped 5; count of bases not matched to a gene: 9. The CDR3 is 15 amino acids.

V usage is TRBV2 and J usage is TRBJ1-3, with TRBD1 matching 7 bases. This CDR3 spans 13 amino acids. CDR1 is SNHLY and CDR2 is FYNNEI in the germline V gene. The trim removed 11 bases at V and 3 bases at J, leaving 7 bases unmatched. The CDR3 coding sequence is TGTGCCGGAAAGGGGGCCGGTGGAAACACCATATATTTT. Translating gives CAGKGAGGNTIYF.

V and J are TRBV5-5 and TRBJ2-7; D is possibly TRBD1 (5 bases). The CDR3 loop spans 14 amino acids. V lost 0 bases and J lost 2, with 9 bases in between. Germline lookup yields CDR1 SGHKS and CDR2 YYEKEE (reference sequence). The CDR3 reads CASSLGGSAYEQYF. In nucleotides, the CDR3 is TGTGCCAGCAGCTTGGGGGGCTCCGCCTACGAGCAGTACTTC.

The chain carries TRBV11-1 and TRBJ2-5, with 7 bases identical to TRBD1. The CDR3 spans 15 residues. Per germline, CDR1 SGHAT and CDR2 FQDESV (reference sequence). The ends lost 5 bases at V and 2 bases at J; junction bases unmatched: 8. CDR3 residues: CASSPRQGPQETQYF. CDR3 in DNA: TGTGCCAGCAGCCCCAGACAGGGTCCTCAAGAGACCCAGTACTTC.

This chain links TRBV6-2 or TRBV6-3 with TRBJ1-6; D is possibly TRBD1 (6 bases). V dropped 2 bases and J dropped 10 bases, with 18 bases sitting between them. The CDR3 sequence is 16 residues long. Per germline, CDR1 MNHEY and CDR2 SVGEGT. The CDR3 loop is CASSYIRGRVDSPLHF. CDR3 nucleotide sequence: TGTGCCAGCAGTTACATCAGGGGTAGGGTGGACTCACCCCTCCACTTT.

The table lists this clone with a count of one. The chain uses TRBV6-2 or TRBV6-3 and TRBJ1-6; 8 bases map to TRBD1. J was trimmed by 8 bases and V by 0 bases; bases with no gene match: 15. CDR1 MNHEY and CDR2 SVGEGT come from the germline V gene. The CDR3 spans 19 residues. This chain's CDR3 is CASSYSSRGQAIRDSPLHF. CDR3 nucleotide sequence: TGTGCCAGCAGTTACTCGTCCCGGGGACAGGCGATCAGGGATTCACCCCTCCACTTT.

The V call is TRBV30, the J call TRBJ2-7; a weak D match, TRBD2 (5 bases). V lost 2 bases to trimming and J lost 5 bases, with 10 bases between them. The CDR3 loop spans 12 amino acids. CDR1 and CDR2 (germline): GTSNPN, SVGIG (reference sequence). The CDR3 loop is CAWSRGTNEQYF. Written as DNA, the CDR3 is TGTGCCTGGAGTCGGGGTACCAACGAGCAGTACTTC.

The gene calls are TRBV19 and TRBJ2-1, with D perhaps TRBD2 (5 bases). V shed 1 base and J shed 7 bases, with 11 bases lying between them. This CDR3 comprises 14 residues. CDR1 LNHDA and CDR2 SQIVND come from the germline V gene (reference sequence). CDR3 amino acids: CASSIGGRENEQFF. CDR3 DNA sequence: TGTGCCAGTAGTATAGGGGGAAGGGAGAATGAGCAGTTCTTC. Full variable domain (remainder filled in from reference TRBV19 and TRBJ2-1): DGGITQSPKYLFRKEGQNVTLSCEQNLNHDAMYWYRQDPGQGLRLIYYSQIVNDFQKGDIAEGYSVSREKKESFPLTVTSAQKNPTAFYLCASSIGGRENEQFFGPGTRLTVL.

This clone has more than one count but fewer than ten. The rearrangement uses TRBV4-2 and TRBJ2-1; 11 bases agree with TRBD2. The length of the CDR3 is 16 residues. The trim removed 1 base at V and 5 bases at J, leaving 4 bases unmatched. CDR1 LGHNA and CDR2 YNFKEQ come from the germline V gene. This CDR3 reads CASSQGVGLADNEQFF. In DNA, the CDR3 is TGTGCCAGCAGCCAAGGTGTGGGACTAGCGGACAATGAGCAGTTCTTC.

This clone came up once. V and J are TRBV5-1 and TRBJ2-5; 8 nucleotides align to TRBD2. The CDR3 has 16 amino acids. Per germline, CDR1 SGHRS and CDR2 YFSETQ. V gave up 7 bases and J gave up 6 bases; unmatched junction bases: 17. The CDR3 bases are TGCGCCAGCTCGGGGGGCAGCGGGAGCAGGCAGAAGACCCAGTACTTC. It yields the protein CASSGGSGSRQKTQYF.

CDR3 in DNA: TGCAGCGTTGGGGAGGTCTATGGCTACACCTTC. Residues: CSVGEVYGYTF. The rearrangement uses TRBV29-1 and TRBJ1-2; D call uncertain. The germline V and J ends were trimmed by 4 bases and 4 bases, with 7 bases remaining between them. In germline, CDR1 is SQVTM, CDR2 ANQGSEA. CDR3 length: 11 residues.

V and J are TRBV19 and TRBJ2-1; 9 nucleotides line up with TRBD1. Germline V gene lookup returns CDR1 LNHDA and CDR2 SQIVND (reference sequence). This CDR3 is built from 14 residues. The trim removed 7 bases at V and 9 bases at J, leaving 10 bases unmatched. The CDR3 loop is CASNWDRAFGEQFF. The CDR3 nucleotides read TGTGCCAGTAATTGGGACAGGGCGTTTGGTGAGCAGTTCTTC.